These T cell receptor beta chains were read from a single sample in a study of cytomegalovirus exposure and HLA in healthy donors. The repertoire was sequenced with immunoSEQ multiplex PCR; TCRdb's copy has only in-frame clones and lacks some. This table has 190,000 or so clones, about four fifths appearing once. Sequencing was performed on PBMCs. These receptors were taken from a girl aged 5-17 years in good health and CMV-seropositive. CDR3s include the opening cysteine and the closing phenylalanine or tryptophan. A D gene is named only where the DNA matches it firmly. Clone sizes are given selectively: once, few, many, or a class where the clone is expanded.

j_call cdr3_length clone_size d_call v_call cdr3_nt cdr3_aa
TRBJ1-3 16 . TRBD1 TRBV7-9 TGTGCCAGCAGCCCTGGACAGGCCAACTCTGGAAACACCATATATTTT CASSPGQANSGNTIYF
TRBJ2-1 15 few TRBD2 TRBV19 TGTGCCAGTAGTATACCTAGCGGTTCCTACAATGAGCAGTTCTTC CASSIPSGSYNEQFF
TRBJ1-6 14 . . TRBV19 TGTGCCAGTAGTATTGGTCAGGGTAATTCACCCCTCCACTTT CASSIGQGNSPLHF
TRBJ2-2 16 . TRBD2 TRBV19 TGTGCCAGTAGTGCGGGACTAGCGGTGTTTGACGGGGAGCTGTTTTTT CASSAGLAVFDGELFF
TRBJ2-5 16 . TRBD2 TRBV7-9 TGTGCCAGCAGCCCCCTCGCTAGCGGGGGCTGGGAGACCCAGTACTTC CASSPLASGGWETQYF
TRBJ2-7 15 . . TRBV27 TGTGCCAGCACATCGCAGGGTTACGAGGCAGGGAAGCAGTACTTC CASTSQGYEAGKQYF
TRBJ2-7 14 . TRBD1 TRBV9 TGTGCCAGCAGCGCAACCGGACAGGGCTACGAGCAGTACTTC CASSATGQGYEQYF
TRBJ2-3 14 . . TRBV7-2 TGTGCCGGGCGGGGCGGGGTCAGCACAGATACGCAGTATTTT CAGRGGVSTDTQYF
TRBJ2-1 15 once TRBD2 TRBV7-2 TGTGCCAGCAGTTTGCCGGCGGGGGGATACAATGAGCAGTTCTTC CASSLPAGGYNEQFF
TRBJ2-7 13 . . TRBV9 TGTGCCAGCAGCCCTCCAGGGGACTACGAGCAGTACTTC CASSPPGDYEQYF
TRBJ2-1 12 . . TRBV29-1 TGCAGCGTTGTACAGGGCCGGAATGAGCAGTTCTTC CSVVQGRNEQFF
TRBJ1-4 15 . . TRBV27 TGTGCCAGCAGTCCCCTACAGGGCTTAAATGAAAAACTGTTTTTT CASSPLQGLNEKLFF
TRBJ2-1 18 . TRBD2 TRBV18 TGTGCCAGCTCACCATTTGAGGGACGACTAGCGGGGGCGGGTGAGCAGTTCTTC CASSPFEGRLAGAGEQFF
TRBJ1-1 15 . TRBD1 TRBV7-9 TGTGCCAGCTTGGACAGGCGCCTTGAGGTCACTGAAGCTTTCTTT CASLDRRLEVTEAFF
TRBJ2-1 13 . . TRBV2 TGTGCCAGCTGGAGGGGGCTCGAGAATGAGCAGTTCTTC CASWRGLENEQFF
TRBJ1-2 12 . TRBD1 TRBV7-8 TGTGCCATCCGACAGGGGGCCGCTGGCTACACCTTC CAIRQGAAGYTF
TRBJ2-3 14 once TRBD2 TRBV5-1 TGCGCCAGCAGCCCGGGGGGGGGCACAGATACGCAGTATTTT CASSPGGGTDTQYF
TRBJ2-4 13 once TRBD2 TRBV7-2 TGTGCCAGCAGCTCCGGGACTAGCGGGGTTCAGTACTTC CASSSGTSGVQYF
TRBJ2-5 20 . TRBD2 TRBV15 TGTGCCACCAGCAGAGACCCTGGGGGGACTAGCGCCTCGAAAGAAGAAAAGCAGTACTTC CATSRDPGGTSASKEEKQYF
TRBJ1-1 15 . TRBD1 TRBV19 TGTACCAGTAGTATAGCGCACAGGGGGAACACTGAAGCTTTCTTT CTSSIAHRGNTEAFF
TRBJ2-2 17 . TRBD2 TRBV4-1 TGCGCCAGCAGCCCAGAGGGTACTAGCGGGGGTAACGGGGAGCTGTTTTTT CASSPEGTSGGNGELFF
TRBJ2-3 12 . . TRBV7-2 TGTGTCAGCAGCCCAGAGACGAGGTCGGAGTATTTT CVSSPETRSEYF
TRBJ1-1 13 . . TRBV15 TGTGCCACCAGTATACAGCTAAACACTGAAGCTTTCTTT CATSIQLNTEAFF
TRBJ2-7 12 . . TRBV5-1 TGCGCCAGCAGCTCGAGCTTCTACGAGCAGTACTTC CASSSSFYEQYF
TRBJ2-7 15 . TRBD2 TRBV7-8 TGTGCCAGCAGCTTAGAGCGGGGGGTCTCCTACGAGCAGTACTTC CASSLERGVSYEQYF